This TCR beta chain was recorded in a study of blood T cell repertoires in COVID-19. Profiled with immunoSEQ multiplex PCR; TCRdb holds only in-frame clones, not every one. The sample consists of around 160,000 clones, about 90% of them appearing once. The CDR3 runs to 13 residues. V was cut by 7 bases and J by 2 bases, with 11 bases left in between. Germline V gene sequence: CDR1 MNHEY, CDR2 SVGAGI. What was sequenced was peripheral blood. The V call is TRBV6-5, the J call TRBJ1-2, with D hard to call. This receptor was obtained from a human donor in a cohort sampled during active COVID-19. The CDR3 protein is CASKTGRNYGYTF. CDR3 sequence (DNA): TGTGCCAGCAAGACCGGGAGGAACTATGGCTACACCTTC.